This entry lists 4 T cell receptor beta chains sequenced from one sample in a study of blood T cell repertoires in COVID-19. Libraries were prepared by immunoSEQ multiplex PCR; TCRdb keeps only in-frame clonotypes and omits some of them. The sample has under 250,000 clones; 70% to 90% are singletons. Sequencing was done on a sample of PBMCs or T cells enriched from blood (not recorded which). The receptors shown here come from a man younger than 40 with acute COVID-19.

The gene calls are TRBV5-4 and TRBJ2-7; 7 bases line up with TRBD2. The CDR3 extends over 13 amino acids. Germline loops: CDR1 SGHNT, CDR2 YYREEE (reference sequence). Trimming at V came to 1 base and at J to 6 bases, leaving 4 bases not matched to a gene. The CDR3 reads CASSLMGGGEQYF. CDR3 bases: TGTGCCAGCAGCTTGATGGGGGGGGGCGAGCAGTACTTC.

V gene TRBV6-5 combines with J gene TRBJ1-6, with 8 positions matching TRBD1. Losses at the gene ends were 7 bases for V and 8 bases for J; bases not matched to a gene: 4. The CDR3 runs to 13 residues. Germline V gives CDR1 MNHEY, CDR2 SVGAGI. CDR3 loop: CASTRDRYSPLHF. CDR3 DNA sequence: TGTGCCAGCACCCGGGACAGGTATTCACCCCTCCACTTT.

The CDR3 sequence: CASSLYQGQYGYTF. As DNA, the CDR3 is TGTGCCAGCAGCTTGTATCAGGGCCAGTATGGCTACACCTTC. The chain is built from TRBV5-5 and TRBJ1-2; D possibly corresponds to TRBD1 (5 bases). Trimming stripped 1 base from V and 5 bases from J, with 12 bases between. CDR3 length equals 14 residues. Germline-derived CDR1 and CDR2 are SGHKS and YYEKEE (reference sequence).

The chain carries TRBV5-1 and TRBJ2-3; 9 bases align to TRBD1. The CDR3 is 15 residues long. The J segment lost 6 bases and the V segment lost 3 bases, leaving 8 bases of the junction unmatched. Germline CDR1 is SGHRS and CDR2 is YFSETQ. The CDR3 spells CASSWGDRVPDTQYF. The CDR3 DNA follows: TGCGCCAGCAGCTGGGGGGACAGGGTGCCCGATACGCAGTATTTT.